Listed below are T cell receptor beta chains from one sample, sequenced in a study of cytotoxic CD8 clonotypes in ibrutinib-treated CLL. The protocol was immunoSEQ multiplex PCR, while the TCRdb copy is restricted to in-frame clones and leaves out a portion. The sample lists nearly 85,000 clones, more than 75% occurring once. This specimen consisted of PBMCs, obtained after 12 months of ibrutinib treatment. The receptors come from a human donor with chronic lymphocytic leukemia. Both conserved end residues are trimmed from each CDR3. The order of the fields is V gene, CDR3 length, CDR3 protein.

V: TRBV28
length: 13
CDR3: ASSFGGVSGTEAF

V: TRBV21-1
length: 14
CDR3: ASSVGLAGGPNEQF

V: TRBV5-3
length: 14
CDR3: ARSILRQRKIYEQY

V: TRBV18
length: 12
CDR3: ASSPGTDTYEQY

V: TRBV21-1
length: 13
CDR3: ASSKGTYLWNEQF

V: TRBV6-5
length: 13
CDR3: ASSYGDPGTDTQY

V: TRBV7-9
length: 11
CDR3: ASSRQGVGEQY

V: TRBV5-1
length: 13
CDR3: ASSTGTATQETQY

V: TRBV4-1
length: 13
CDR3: ASSQEARGSQPQH

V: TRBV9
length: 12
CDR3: ASGVAGDYNEQF

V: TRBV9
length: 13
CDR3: ASSPSSGMVNEQF

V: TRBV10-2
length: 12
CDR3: ASTWTGRRTEAF

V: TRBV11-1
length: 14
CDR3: ASSFARGTTDYEQY

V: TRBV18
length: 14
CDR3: ASSPRAGGPQETQY

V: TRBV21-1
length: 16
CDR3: ASSKSDQPGPVSYEQY

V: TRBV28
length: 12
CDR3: ASSSGPMNTEAF

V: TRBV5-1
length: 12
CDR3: ASSPDSPNSPLH

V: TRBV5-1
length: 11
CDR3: ASNYGGTDTQY

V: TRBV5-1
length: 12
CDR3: ASSLGGETDTQY

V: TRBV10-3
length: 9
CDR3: AIRGTDTQY

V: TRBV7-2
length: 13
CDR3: ASSLAWQGVHEQY

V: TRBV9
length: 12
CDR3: ASSVGPKNEKLF

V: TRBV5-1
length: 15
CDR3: ASSPPPGPRASDTQY

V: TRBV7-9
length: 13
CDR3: ASTPLGGFGAEAF

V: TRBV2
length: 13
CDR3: ASRGQPNSNQPQH

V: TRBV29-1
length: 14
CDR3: SVSTPHPGGSGELF

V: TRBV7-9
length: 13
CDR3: ASSLGPRMNTEAF

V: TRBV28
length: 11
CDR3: ASSGQANYEQY

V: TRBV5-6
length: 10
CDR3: ASSLGGGEQY

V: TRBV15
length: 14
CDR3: ATSPGGRGVGETQY

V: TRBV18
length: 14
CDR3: ASSPTRGTSAGELF

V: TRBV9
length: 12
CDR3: ASSTGLAAYEQY

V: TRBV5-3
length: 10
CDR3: ARSPALDTQY

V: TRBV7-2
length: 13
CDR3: ASSLVGRGPYGYT

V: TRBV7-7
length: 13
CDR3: ASSPGLAATGELF

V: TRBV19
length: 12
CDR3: ASSIPRDGDGYT

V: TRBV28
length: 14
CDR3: ASSSGTGGEAQPQH

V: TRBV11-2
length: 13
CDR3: ASSPTLAGTDTQY

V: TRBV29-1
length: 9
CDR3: TGAVNTEAF

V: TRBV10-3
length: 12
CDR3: AIRDRDRGYEQY

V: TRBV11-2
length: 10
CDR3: ASSRLAGEQF

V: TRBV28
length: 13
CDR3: ASRERTGGREKLF

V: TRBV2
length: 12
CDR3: ASSEQGRNTEAF

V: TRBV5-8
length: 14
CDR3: ASSLGHGTGGSPLH

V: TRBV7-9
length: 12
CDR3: ASSRGHTNQPQH

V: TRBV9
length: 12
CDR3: ASSAQAGYNEQF

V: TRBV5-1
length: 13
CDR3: ASSFRGEVTGELF

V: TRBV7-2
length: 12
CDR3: ASSPRGAIGEQY

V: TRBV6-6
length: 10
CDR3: ASGGEGYEQY

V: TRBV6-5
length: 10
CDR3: ASSPRGNEQY

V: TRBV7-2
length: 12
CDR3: ASSTGQRNSPLH

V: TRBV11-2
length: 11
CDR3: ASSLERNTEAF

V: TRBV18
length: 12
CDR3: ASSETVANYGYT